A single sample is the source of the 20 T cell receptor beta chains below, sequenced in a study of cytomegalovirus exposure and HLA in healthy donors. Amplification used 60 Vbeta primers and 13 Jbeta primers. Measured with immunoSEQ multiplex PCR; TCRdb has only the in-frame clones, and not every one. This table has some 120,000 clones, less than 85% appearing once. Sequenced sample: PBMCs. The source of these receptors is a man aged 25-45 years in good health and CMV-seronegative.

CDR3 sequence reads: CASSSPDRDRVTKNIQYF. In nucleotides, the CDR3 is TGTGCCAGCAGTTCGCCAGACCGGGACAGGGTAACCAAAAACATTCAGTACTTC. The chain joins TRBV28 to TRBJ2-4; 9 bases fit TRBD1. The CDR3 sequence is 18 residues long. V dropped 4 bases and J dropped 2; count of bases not matched to a gene: 12. Germline values: CDR1 MDHEN, CDR2 SYDVKM. Together with reference TRBV28 and TRBJ2-4, the CDR3 gives the full variable domain: DVKVTQSSRYLVKRTGEKVFLECVQDMDHENMFWYRQDPGLGLRLIYFSYDVKMKEKGDIPEGYSVSREKKERFSLILESASTNQTSMYLCASSSPDRDRVTKNIQYFGAGTRLSVL.

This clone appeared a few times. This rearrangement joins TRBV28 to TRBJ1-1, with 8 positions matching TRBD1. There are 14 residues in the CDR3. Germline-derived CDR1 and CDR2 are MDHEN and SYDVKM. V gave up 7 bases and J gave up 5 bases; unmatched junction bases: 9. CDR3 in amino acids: CASTVTGGRTEAFF. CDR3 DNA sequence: TGTGCCAGCACCGTAACAGGGGGTCGGACTGAAGCTTTCTTT.

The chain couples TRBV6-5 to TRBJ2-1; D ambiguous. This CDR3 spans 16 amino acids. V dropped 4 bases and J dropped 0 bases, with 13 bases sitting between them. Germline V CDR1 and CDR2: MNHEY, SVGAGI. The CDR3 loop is CASSSAPWLSYNEQFF. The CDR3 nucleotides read TGTGCCAGCAGTTCCGCCCCGTGGCTCTCCTACAATGAGCAGTTCTTC.

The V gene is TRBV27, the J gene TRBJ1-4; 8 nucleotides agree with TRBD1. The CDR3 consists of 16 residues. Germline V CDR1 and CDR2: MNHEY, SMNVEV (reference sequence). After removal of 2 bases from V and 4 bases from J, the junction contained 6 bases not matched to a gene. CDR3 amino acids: CASSLGGGTGNEKLFF. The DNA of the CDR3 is TGTGCCAGCAGTTTAGGGGGGGGGACAGGTAATGAAAAACTGTTTTTT.

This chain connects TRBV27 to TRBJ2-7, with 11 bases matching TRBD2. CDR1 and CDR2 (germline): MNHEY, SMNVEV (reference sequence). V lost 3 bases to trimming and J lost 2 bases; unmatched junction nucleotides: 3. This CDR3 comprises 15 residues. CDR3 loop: CASSFTSGSPYEQYF. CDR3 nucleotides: TGTGCCAGCAGTTTTACTAGCGGGAGTCCCTACGAGCAGTACTTC.

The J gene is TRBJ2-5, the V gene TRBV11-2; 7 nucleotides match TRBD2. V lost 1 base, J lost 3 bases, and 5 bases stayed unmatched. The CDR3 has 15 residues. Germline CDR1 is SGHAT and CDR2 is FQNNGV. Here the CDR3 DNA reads TGTGCCAGCAGCTTAGGACTAGCCGATAAAGAGACCCAGTACTTC. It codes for CASSLGLADKETQYF.

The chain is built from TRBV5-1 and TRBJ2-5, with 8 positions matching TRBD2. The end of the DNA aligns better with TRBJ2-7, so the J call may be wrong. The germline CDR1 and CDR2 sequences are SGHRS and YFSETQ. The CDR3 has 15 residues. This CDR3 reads CASSLALAGSYEQYF. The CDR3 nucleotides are TGCGCCAGCAGCTTGGCTTTAGCGGGATCCTACGAGCAGTACTTC.

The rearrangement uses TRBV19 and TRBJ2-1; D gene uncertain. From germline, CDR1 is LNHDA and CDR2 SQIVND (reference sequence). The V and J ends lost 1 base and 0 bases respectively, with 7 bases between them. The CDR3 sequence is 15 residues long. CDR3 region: CASSIGAISYNEQFF. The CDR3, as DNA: TGTGCCAGTAGTATAGGGGCGATCTCCTACAATGAGCAGTTCTTC.

DNA of the CDR3: TGTGCCAGCAGCTTGGACAGGGGCCACGAGCAGTACTTC. Translation: CASSLDRGHEQYF. The rearrangement joins TRBV7-7 to TRBJ2-7; 9 bases are shared with TRBD1. Germline CDR1 reads SSHAT; CDR2 reads FNYEAQ (reference sequence). V was pared by 3 bases and J by 5 bases, with 2 bases of the junction left unmatched. This CDR3 region has 13 residues.

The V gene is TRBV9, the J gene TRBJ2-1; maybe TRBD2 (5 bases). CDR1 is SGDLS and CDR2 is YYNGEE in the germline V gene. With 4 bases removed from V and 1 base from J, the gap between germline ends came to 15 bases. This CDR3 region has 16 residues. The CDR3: CASSFVAGLSYNEQFF. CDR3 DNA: TGTGCCAGCAGCTTTGTGGCGGGTTTGTCCTACAATGAGCAGTTCTTC.

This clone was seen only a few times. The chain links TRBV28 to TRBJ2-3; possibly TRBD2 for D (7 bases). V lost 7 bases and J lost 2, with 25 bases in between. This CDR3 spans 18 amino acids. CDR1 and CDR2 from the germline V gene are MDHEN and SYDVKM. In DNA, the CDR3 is TGTGCCAGCACGATGGGGGGGGCGGGGGACTACCCCACAGATACGCAGTATTTT. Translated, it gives CASTMGGAGDYPTDTQYF.

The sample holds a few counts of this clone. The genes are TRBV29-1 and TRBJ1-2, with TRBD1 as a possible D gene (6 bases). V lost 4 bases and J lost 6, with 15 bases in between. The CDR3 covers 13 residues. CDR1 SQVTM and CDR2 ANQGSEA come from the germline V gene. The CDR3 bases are TGCAGCGTTGCCCTTGGGGGGGGGCATGGCTACACCTTC. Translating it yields CSVALGGGHGYTF.

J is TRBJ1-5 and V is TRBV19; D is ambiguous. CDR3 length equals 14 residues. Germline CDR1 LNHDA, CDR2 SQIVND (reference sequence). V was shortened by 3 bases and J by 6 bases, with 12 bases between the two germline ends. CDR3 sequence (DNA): TGTGCCAGTAGTATTACGGGGAGCCCTCAGCCCCAGCATTTT. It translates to CASSITGSPQPQHF.

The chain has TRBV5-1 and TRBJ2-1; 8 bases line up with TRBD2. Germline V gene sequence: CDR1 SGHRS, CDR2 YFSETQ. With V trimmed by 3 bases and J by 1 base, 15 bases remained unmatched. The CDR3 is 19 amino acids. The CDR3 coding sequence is TGCGCCAGCAGCTCCTTGGGGACTAGTCCTATTAGGTCCTACAATGAGCAGTTCTTC. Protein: CASSSLGTSPIRSYNEQFF. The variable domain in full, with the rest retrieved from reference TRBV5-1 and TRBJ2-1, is KAGVTQTPRYLIKTRGQQVTLSCSPISGHRSVSWYQQTPGQGLQFLFEYFSETQRNKGNFPGRFSGRQFSNSRSEMNVSTLELGDSALYLCASSSLGTSPIRSYNEQFFGPGTRLTVL.

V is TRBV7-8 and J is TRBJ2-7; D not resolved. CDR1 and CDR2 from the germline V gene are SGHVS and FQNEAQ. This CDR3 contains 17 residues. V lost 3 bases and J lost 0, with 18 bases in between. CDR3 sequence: CASSLLVAAILSYEQYF. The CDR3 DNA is TGTGCCAGCAGCTTGTTGGTGGCGGCAATTCTCTCCTACGAGCAGTACTTC.

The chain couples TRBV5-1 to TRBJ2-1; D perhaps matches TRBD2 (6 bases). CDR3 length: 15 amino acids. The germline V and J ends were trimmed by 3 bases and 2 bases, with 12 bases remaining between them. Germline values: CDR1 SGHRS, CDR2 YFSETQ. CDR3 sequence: CASSSGGTPYNEQFF. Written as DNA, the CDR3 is TGCGCCAGCAGCTCCGGCGGGACCCCCTACAATGAGCAGTTCTTC.

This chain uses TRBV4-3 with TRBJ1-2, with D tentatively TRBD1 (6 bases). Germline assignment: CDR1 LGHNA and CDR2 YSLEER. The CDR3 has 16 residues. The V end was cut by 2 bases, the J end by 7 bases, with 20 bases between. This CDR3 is CASSQKLTGFSVGYTF. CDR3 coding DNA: TGCGCCAGCAGCCAAAAGCTAACAGGGTTTTCGGTTGGCTACACCTTC.

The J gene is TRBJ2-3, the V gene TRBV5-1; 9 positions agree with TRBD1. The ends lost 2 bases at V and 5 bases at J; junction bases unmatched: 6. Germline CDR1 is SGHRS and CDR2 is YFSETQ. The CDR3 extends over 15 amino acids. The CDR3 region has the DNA TGCGCCAGCAGCTTTTTTACAGGGGGCGAAGATACGCAGTATTTT. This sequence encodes CASSFFTGGEDTQYF.

This chain's CDR3 is CASSGQGTYEQYF. The CDR3 bases are TGTGCCAGCAGCGGGCAGGGCACCTACGAGCAGTACTTC. The rearrangement links TRBV27 to TRBJ2-7, with D perhaps matching TRBD1 (5 bases). Germline values: CDR1 MNHEY, CDR2 SMNVEV (reference sequence). CDR3 length equals 13 residues. The V and J ends lost 6 bases and 2 bases respectively, with 11 bases between them.

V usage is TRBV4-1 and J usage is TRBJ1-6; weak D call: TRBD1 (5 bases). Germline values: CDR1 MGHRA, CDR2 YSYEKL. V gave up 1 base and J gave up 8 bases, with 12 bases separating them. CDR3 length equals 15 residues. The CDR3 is CASSQVGLGDSPLHF. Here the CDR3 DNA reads TGCGCCAGCAGCCAAGTGGGCTTAGGGGATTCACCCCTCCACTTT.